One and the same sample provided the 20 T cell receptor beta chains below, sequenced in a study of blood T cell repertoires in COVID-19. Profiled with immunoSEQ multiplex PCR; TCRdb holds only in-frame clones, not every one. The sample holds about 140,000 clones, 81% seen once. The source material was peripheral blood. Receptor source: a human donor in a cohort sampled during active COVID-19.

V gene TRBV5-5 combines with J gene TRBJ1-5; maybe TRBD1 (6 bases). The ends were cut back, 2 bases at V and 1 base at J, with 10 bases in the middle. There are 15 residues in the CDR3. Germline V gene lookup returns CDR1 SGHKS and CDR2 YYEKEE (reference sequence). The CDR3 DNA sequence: TGTGCCAGCAGCTTAGTCGGACAGAGCAATCAGCCCCAGCATTTT. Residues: CASSLVGQSNQPQHF.

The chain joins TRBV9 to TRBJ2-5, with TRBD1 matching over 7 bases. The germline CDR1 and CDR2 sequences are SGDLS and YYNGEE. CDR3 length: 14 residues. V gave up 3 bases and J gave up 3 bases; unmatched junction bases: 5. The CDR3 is CASSARQGEETQYF. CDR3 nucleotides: TGTGCCAGCAGCGCCAGACAGGGTGAAGAGACCCAGTACTTC.

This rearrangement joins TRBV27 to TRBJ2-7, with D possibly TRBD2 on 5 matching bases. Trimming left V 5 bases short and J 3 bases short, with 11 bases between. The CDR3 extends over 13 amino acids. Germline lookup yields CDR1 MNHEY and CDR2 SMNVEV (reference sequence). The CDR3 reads CASSVGMGYEQYF. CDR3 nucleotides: TGTGCCAGCAGTGTCGGGATGGGCTACGAGCAGTACTTC.

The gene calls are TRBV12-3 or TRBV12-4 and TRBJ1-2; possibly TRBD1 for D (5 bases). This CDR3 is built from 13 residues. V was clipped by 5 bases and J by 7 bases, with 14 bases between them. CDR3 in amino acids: CASSPFQGGGYTF. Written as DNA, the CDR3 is TGTGCCAGCAGTCCATTCCAGGGTGGTGGCTACACCTTC.

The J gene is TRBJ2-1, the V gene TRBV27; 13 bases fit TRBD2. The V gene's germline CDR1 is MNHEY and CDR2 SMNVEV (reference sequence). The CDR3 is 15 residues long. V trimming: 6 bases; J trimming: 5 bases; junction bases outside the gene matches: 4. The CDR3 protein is CASRPGTSGDNEQFF. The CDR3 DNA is TGTGCCAGCAGACCCGGGACTAGCGGGGACAATGAGCAGTTCTTC.

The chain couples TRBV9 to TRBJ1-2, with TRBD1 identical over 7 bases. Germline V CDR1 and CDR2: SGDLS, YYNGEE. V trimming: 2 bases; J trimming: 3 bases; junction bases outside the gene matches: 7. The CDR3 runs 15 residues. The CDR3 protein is CASSVQPGQHYGYTF. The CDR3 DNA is TGTGCCAGCAGCGTTCAACCGGGACAGCACTATGGCTACACCTTC.

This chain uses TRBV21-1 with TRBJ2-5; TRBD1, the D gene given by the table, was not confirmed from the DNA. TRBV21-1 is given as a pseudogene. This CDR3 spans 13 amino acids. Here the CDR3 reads CASSKERTKTQYF. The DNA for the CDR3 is TGTGCCAGCAGCAAAGAACGAACAAAGACCCAGTACTTC.

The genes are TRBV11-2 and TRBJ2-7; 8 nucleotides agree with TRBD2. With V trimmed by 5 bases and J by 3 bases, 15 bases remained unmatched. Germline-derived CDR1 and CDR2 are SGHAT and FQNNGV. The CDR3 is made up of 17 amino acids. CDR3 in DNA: TGTGCCAGCAGCCAACCGGCGGCCCGTCTAGCGGGCTACGAGCAGTACTTC. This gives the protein CASSQPAARLAGYEQYF. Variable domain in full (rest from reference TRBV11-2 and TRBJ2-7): EAGVAQSPRYKIIEKRQSVAFWCNPISGHATLYWYQQILGQGPKLLIQFQNNGVVDDSQLPKDRFSAERLKGVDSTLKIQPAKLEDSAVYLCASSQPAARLAGYEQYFGPGTRLTVT.

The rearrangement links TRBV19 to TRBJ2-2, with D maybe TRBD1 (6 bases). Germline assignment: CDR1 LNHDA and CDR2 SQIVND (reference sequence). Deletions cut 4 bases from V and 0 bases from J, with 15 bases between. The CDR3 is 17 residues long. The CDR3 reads CASSTGTTFTNTGELFF. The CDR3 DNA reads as TGTGCCAGTAGTACCGGGACAACCTTTACGAACACCGGGGAGCTGTTTTTT.

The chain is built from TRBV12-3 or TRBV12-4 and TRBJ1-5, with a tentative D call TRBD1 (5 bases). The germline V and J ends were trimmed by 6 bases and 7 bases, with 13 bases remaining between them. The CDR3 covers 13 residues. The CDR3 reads CASSQGAGQPQHF. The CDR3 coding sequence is TGTGCCAGCAGCCAGGGTGCAGGCCAGCCCCAGCATTTT.

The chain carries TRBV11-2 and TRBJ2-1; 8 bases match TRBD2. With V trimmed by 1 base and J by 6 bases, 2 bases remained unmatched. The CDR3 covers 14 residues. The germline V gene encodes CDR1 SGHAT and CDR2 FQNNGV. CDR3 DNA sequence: TGTGCCAGCAGCTTAGGGCTAGCGGGCAATGAGCAGTTCTTC. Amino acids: CASSLGLAGNEQFF.

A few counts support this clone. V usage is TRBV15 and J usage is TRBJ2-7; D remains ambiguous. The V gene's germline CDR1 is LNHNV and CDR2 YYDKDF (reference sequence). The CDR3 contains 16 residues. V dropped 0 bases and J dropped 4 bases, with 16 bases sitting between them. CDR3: CATSRESLPERYEQYF. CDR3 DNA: TGTGCCACCAGCAGAGAGTCTCTCCCCGAGAGATACGAGCAGTACTTC.

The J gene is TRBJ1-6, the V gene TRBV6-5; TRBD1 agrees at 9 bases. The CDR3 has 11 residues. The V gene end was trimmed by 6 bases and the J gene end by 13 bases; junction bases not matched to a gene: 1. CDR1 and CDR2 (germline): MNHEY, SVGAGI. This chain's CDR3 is CASSTGGPLHF. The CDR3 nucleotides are TGTGCCAGCAGCACAGGGGGCCCCCTCCACTTT.

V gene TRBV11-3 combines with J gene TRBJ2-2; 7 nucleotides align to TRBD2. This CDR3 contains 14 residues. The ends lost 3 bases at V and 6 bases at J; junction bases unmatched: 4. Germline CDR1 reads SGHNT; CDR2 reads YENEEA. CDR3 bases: TGTGCCAGCAGCTTCAGCGGGAATGCCGGGGAGCTGTTTTTT. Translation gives CASSFSGNAGELFF.

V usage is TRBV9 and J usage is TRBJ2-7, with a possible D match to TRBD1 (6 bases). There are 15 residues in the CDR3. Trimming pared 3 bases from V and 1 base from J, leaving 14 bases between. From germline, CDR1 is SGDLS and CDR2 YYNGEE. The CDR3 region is CASSEYAQGSYEQYF. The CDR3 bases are TGTGCCAGCAGCGAGTATGCACAGGGTTCCTACGAGCAGTACTTC.

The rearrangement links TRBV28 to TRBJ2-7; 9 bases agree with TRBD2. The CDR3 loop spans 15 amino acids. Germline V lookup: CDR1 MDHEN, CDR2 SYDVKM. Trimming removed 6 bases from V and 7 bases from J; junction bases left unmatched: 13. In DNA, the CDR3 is TGTGCCAGCAGACCCCCGGGACTAGCAGCTGGGGAGCAGTACTTC. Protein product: CASRPPGLAAGEQYF.

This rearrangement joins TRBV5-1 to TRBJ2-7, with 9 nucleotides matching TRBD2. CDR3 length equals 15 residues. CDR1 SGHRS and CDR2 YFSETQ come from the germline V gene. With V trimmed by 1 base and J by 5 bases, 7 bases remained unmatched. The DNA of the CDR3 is TGCGCCAGCAGCTTGAGTGCGGGAGGGATCCACGAGCAGTACTTC. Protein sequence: CASSLSAGGIHEQYF. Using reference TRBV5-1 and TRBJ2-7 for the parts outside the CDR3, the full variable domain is KAGVTQTPRYLIKTRGQQVTLSCSPISGHRSVSWYQQTPGQGLQFLFEYFSETQRNKGNFPGRFSGRQFSNSRSEMNVSTLELGDSALYLCASSLSAGGIHEQYFGPGTRLTVT.

The CDR3 is CASNPLSGRSYEQYF. The CDR3 DNA reads TGTGCCAGCAACCCTCTTAGCGGGAGGTCATACGAGCAGTACTTC. The chain employs TRBV7-8 and TRBJ2-7; 10 bases fit TRBD2. Trimming removed 7 bases from V and 4 bases from J; junction bases left unmatched: 10. Germline V gives CDR1 SGHVS, CDR2 FQNEAQ. The CDR3 has 15 residues. Variable domain in full (rest from reference TRBV7-8 and TRBJ2-7): GAGVSQSPRYKVAKRGQDVALRCDPISGHVSLFWYQQALGQGPEFLTYFQNEAQLDKSGLPSDRFFAERPEGSVSTLKIQRTQQEDSAVYLCASNPLSGRSYEQYFGPGTRLTVT.

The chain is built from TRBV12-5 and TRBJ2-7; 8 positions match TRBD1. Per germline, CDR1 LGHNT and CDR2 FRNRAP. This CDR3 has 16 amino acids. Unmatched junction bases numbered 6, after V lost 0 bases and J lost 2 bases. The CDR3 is CASGLVLGQGPYEQYF. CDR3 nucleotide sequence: TGTGCTAGTGGTTTGGTCCTTGGACAGGGCCCCTACGAGCAGTACTTC.

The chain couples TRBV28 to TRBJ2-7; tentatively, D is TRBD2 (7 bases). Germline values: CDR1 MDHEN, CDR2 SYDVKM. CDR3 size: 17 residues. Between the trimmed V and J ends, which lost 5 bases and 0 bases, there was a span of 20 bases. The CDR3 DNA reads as TGTGCCAGCAGTCCCCCGCTAGGGAGGGGGTACTCCTACGAGCAGTACTTC. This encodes CASSPPLGRGYSYEQYF.